The present T cell receptor (beta chain) was sequenced within a study of identifying expanded T cells in peripheral blood. The study's findings and limits: Differentially abundant clones: roughly 1.3 between replicates, 16.4 at two to three weeks, 19 at four.

For this clone: The antigen is unknown.

TCRdb's copy holds only in-frame clones and misses some; the assay was immunoSEQ multiplex PCR. In the table there are more than 95,000 clones, about 80% of which are singletons. The clonotype was recovered from a person aged 18 to 75 in good health. Sequenced: blood.

CDR3 DNA sequence: TGTGCCAGCAGCTTGGTTCAGGGCACCTTAAATTCACCCCTCCACTTT. This codes for CASSLVQGTLNSPLHF. The chain recombines TRBV5-4 with TRBJ1-6, with D possibly TRBD1 on 5 matching bases. V gave up 0 bases and J gave up 7 bases, with 14 bases separating them. Germline V gene lookup returns CDR1 SGHNT and CDR2 YYREEE (reference sequence). This CDR3 spans 16 amino acids.